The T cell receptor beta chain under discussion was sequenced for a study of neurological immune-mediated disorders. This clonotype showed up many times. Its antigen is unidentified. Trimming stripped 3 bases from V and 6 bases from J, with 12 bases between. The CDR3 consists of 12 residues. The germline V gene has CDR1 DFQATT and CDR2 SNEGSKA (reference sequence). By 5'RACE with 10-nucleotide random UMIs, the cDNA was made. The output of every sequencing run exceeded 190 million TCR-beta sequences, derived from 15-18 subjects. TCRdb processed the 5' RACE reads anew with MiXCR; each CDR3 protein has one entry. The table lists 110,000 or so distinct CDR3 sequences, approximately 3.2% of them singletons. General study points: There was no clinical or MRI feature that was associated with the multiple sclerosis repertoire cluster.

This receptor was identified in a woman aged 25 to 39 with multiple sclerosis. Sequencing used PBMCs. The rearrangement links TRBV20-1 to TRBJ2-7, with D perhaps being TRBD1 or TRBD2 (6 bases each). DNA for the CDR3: TGCAGTGCTAGCTGGGGGGCAGGCGAGCAGTACTTC. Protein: CSASWGAGEQYF.